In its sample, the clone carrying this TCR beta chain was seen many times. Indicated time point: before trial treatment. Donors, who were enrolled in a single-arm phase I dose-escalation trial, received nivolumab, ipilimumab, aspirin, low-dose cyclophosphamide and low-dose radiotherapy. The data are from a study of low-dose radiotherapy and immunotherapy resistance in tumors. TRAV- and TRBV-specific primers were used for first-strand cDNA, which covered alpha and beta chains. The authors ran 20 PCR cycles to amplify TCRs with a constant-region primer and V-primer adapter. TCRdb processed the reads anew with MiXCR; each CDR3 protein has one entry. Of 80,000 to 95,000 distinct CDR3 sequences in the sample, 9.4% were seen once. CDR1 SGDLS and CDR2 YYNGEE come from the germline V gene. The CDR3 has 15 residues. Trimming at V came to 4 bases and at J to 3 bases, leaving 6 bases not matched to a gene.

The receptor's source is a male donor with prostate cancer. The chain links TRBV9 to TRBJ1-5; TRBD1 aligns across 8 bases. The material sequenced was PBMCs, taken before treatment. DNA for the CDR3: TGTGCCAGCAGCCTGACAGGGGATCCCAATCAGCCCCAGCATTTT. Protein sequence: CASSLTGDPNQPQHF.